This T cell receptor (beta chain) was documented in a study of cytomegalovirus exposure and HLA in healthy donors. Study-wide background: An early release of data contained about 85 million unique TCRs, which came from HLA-typed donors.

Both 60 Vbeta primers and 13 Jbeta primers went into the PCR. Here immunoSEQ multiplex PCR was the method, and the copy in TCRdb shows in-frame clones only, minus some. This sample has 75,000 to 90,000 clones, with around 70% found just once. The junction had 4 bases not matched to a gene; V was cut back by 3 bases and J by 2 bases. Germline assignment: CDR1 SGHNT and CDR2 YYREEE (reference sequence). The CDR3 sequence is 14 residues long. The source material was PBMCs. The V and J genes are TRBV5-4 and TRBJ1-2; 7 nucleotides agree with TRBD1. This receptor was identified in a man aged 30-40 years in good health and CMV-seropositive. The CDR3 region is CASSSLQGNYGYTF. The CDR3 DNA reads as TGTGCCAGCAGCTCCTTACAGGGGAACTATGGCTACACCTTC.